Listed here are 23 T cell receptor beta chains from one sample, sequenced in a study of T cell responses to AZD1222 COVID-19 vaccine. TCRdb's table, derived via immunoSEQ multiplex PCR, lists solely in-frame clones and lacks some. The sample lists about 110,000 clones, approximately 87% occurring once. Material: peripheral blood, obtained on day 0 of AZD1222 vaccination. The receptor set was obtained from an adult in good health.

The genes are TRBV7-3 and TRBJ1-1; 8 bases line up with TRBD1. Germline-derived CDR1 and CDR2 are SGHTA and FQGTGA. The J segment lost 7 bases and the V segment lost 4 bases, leaving 5 bases of the junction unmatched. This CDR3 has 13 amino acids. CDR3 nucleotides: TGTGCCAGCAGCTCCGACAGGGGCGGTGAAGCTTTCTTT. It encodes CASSSDRGGEAFF. The complete variable domain, with remaining parts taken from reference TRBV7-3 and TRBJ1-1, reads GAGVSQTPSNKVTEKGKYVELRCDPISGHTALYWYRQSLGQGPEFLIYFQGTGAADDSGLPNDRFFAVRPEGSVSTLKIQRTERGDSAVYLCASSSDRGGEAFFGQGTRLTVV.

The chain couples TRBV30 to TRBJ1-5; weak D call: TRBD1 (5 bases). The CDR3 runs to 13 residues. The germline V gene encodes CDR1 GTSNPN and CDR2 SVGIG (reference sequence). V was trimmed by 3 bases and J by 6 bases, leaving 12 bases between them. The CDR3 sequence: CAWRAGGSQPQHF. The CDR3 coding sequence is TGTGCCTGGAGGGCTGGGGGAAGTCAGCCCCAGCATTTT.

The gene calls are TRBV4-1 and TRBJ1-6, with 7 bases that match TRBD1. V lost 6 bases, J lost 2 bases, and 7 bases stayed unmatched. The CDR3 extends over 16 amino acids. Germline CDR1 is MGHRA and CDR2 is YSYEKL. As DNA, the CDR3 is TGCGCCAGCAGGGGACAGCCGGGGGCCTATAATTCACCCCTCCACTTT. It yields the protein CASRGQPGAYNSPLHF.

V gene TRBV11-3 combines with J gene TRBJ2-2; the match to TRBD1 covers 11 bases. CDR1 is SGHNT and CDR2 is YENEEA in the germline V gene. The CDR3 spans 17 residues. V dropped 5 bases and J dropped 4; count of bases not matched to a gene: 9. The CDR3 DNA reads as TGTGCCAGCAGCCTCTGGACAGGGGGCGAGGGCACCGGGGAGCTGTTTTTT. Translating gives CASSLWTGGEGTGELFF.

J is TRBJ1-2 and V is TRBV28, with D possibly matching TRBD1 (5 bases). Trimming stripped 2 bases from V and 7 bases from J, with 20 bases between. The CDR3 has 16 amino acids. Germline lookup yields CDR1 MDHEN and CDR2 SYDVKM. The CDR3 region is CASSLTLGQRDAGYTF. CDR3 in DNA: TGTGCCAGCAGTTTAACTTTGGGGCAGAGAGACGCTGGCTACACCTTC.

The chain links TRBV5-1 to TRBJ2-1, with D possibly matching TRBD2 (6 bases). V gave up 3 bases and J gave up 12 bases, with 22 bases separating them. CDR1 is SGHRS, CDR2 YFSETQ, per germline. This CDR3 spans 15 amino acids. The CDR3 here is CASSSGGPQRVGQFF. In DNA form, the CDR3 reads TGCGCCAGCAGCTCCGGGGGACCACAGCGCGTTGGGCAGTTCTTC.

The rearrangement uses TRBV5-6 and TRBJ1-5; 7 nucleotides align to TRBD1. V lost 4 bases, J lost 4 bases, and 5 bases stayed unmatched. Germline CDR1 reads SGHDT; CDR2 reads YYEEEE. CDR3 length: 14 amino acids. For the CDR3, the DNA is TGTGCCAGCAGCAGAGGACAGGCTAATCAGCCCCAGCATTTT. This gives the protein CASSRGQANQPQHF.

The chain joins TRBV9 to TRBJ2-1; the match to TRBD1 covers 11 bases. The CDR3 contains 16 residues. V was pared by 4 bases and J by 9 bases, with 12 bases of the junction left unmatched. Germline V CDR1 and CDR2: SGDLS, YYNGEE. The CDR3 is CASSSPDRGRSSEQFF. The CDR3 DNA reads TGTGCCAGCAGCTCACCGGACAGGGGGCGGTCAAGTGAGCAGTTCTTC.

The V call is TRBV11-2, the J call TRBJ2-5; D perhaps matches TRBD2 (6 bases). Germline V gene data show CDR1 as SGHAT and CDR2 as FQNNGV. V was cut by 5 bases and J by 2 bases, with 12 bases left in between. This CDR3 comprises 14 residues. Written as DNA, the CDR3 is TGTGCCAGCAGCATAGGGACTTTACAAGAGACCCAGTACTTC. Its translation: CASSIGTLQETQYF.

The chain joins TRBV18 to TRBJ1-5, with D perhaps matching TRBD1 (5 bases). The CDR3 contains 14 residues. CDR1 KGHSH and CDR2 LQKENI come from the germline V gene. Trimming cost V 2 bases and J 6 bases, with 11 bases left between them. The CDR3 nucleotides read TGTGCCAGCTCACCAGCCCAGGGAGGTCAGCCCCAGCATTTT. It codes for CASSPAQGGQPQHF.

This chain joins TRBV5-4 and TRBJ1-1, with TRBD1 matching over 7 bases. Trimming took 4 bases from V and 1 from J; bases not matched to a gene: 10. The CDR3 has 16 amino acids. Germline V CDR1 and CDR2: SGHNT, YYREEE (reference sequence). The CDR3 DNA sequence: TGTGCCAGCAGCACCTGGACAGGCAACCCGAACACTGAAGCTTTCTTT. As protein: CASSTWTGNPNTEAFF.

The gene calls are TRBV5-5 and TRBJ2-1, with D perhaps TRBD2 (6 bases). V gave up 4 bases and J gave up 4 bases, with 12 bases separating them. The CDR3 runs 14 residues. Germline-derived CDR1 and CDR2 are SGHKS and YYEKEE (reference sequence). The CDR3: CASSPGLAYNEQFF. CDR3 sequence (DNA): TGTGCCAGCAGCCCGGGCCTAGCGTACAATGAGCAGTTCTTC.

The chain carries TRBV3-1 (or the pseudogene TRBV3-2) and TRBJ2-4, with unresolved D. Germline CDR1 reads LGHDT; CDR2 reads YNNKEL (reference sequence). V was cut by 1 base and J by 1 base, with 8 bases left in between. The length of the CDR3 is 15 residues. CDR3 nucleotides: TGTGCCAGCAGCCAAGGTCTGTCGGCCAAAAACATTCAGTACTTC. This translates into CASSQGLSAKNIQYF.

The CDR3 protein is CSVLKNEKLFF. The CDR3 DNA reads TGCAGTGTATTGAAGAATGAAAAACTGTTTTTT. The V call is TRBV20-1, the J call TRBJ1-4; D unresolved. The CDR3 consists of 11 residues. Germline V gene lookup returns CDR1 DFQATT and CDR2 SNEGSKA (reference sequence). The V gene lost 7 bases and the J gene lost 5 bases, with 8 bases spanning the gap.

This clone was observed a few times. This chain uses TRBV20-1 with TRBJ1-2, with TRBD1 matching 8 bases. The ends lost 3 bases at V and 1 base at J; junction bases unmatched: 4. This CDR3 is 14 amino acids long. The germline gives CDR1 DFQATT, CDR2 SNEGSKA (reference sequence). The CDR3 DNA sequence: TGCAGTGCTAGTGGACAGGGAGGTAACTATGGCTACACCTTC. This codes for CSASGQGGNYGYTF.

The chain employs TRBV5-6 and TRBJ2-3; TRBD2 agrees at 12 bases. The CDR3 loop spans 18 amino acids. Trimming at V came to 0 bases and at J to 1 base, leaving 6 bases not matched to a gene. Germline assignment: CDR1 SGHDT and CDR2 YYEEEE. The CDR3 DNA reads as TGTGCCAGCAGCTTGGCCACCAGACTAGCGGGAGGCACAGATACGCAGTATTTT. Translating gives CASSLATRLAGGTDTQYF.

This clone was seen more than once but under ten times. The chain has TRBV6-5 and TRBJ1-4, with D possibly TRBD1 on 5 matching bases. Trimming left V 0 bases short and J 6 bases short, with 11 bases between. This CDR3 has 15 amino acids. Germline CDR1 reads MNHEY; CDR2 reads SVGAGI. The CDR3 is CASSYSGSRDEKLFF. CDR3 DNA sequence: TGTGCCAGCAGTTACTCCGGAAGCAGGGATGAAAAACTGTTTTTT.

This chain uses TRBV19 with TRBJ2-1; 9 bases match TRBD1. With 3 bases clipped from V and 0 bases from J, the junction kept 3 bases outside the gene matches. Germline CDR1 LNHDA, CDR2 SQIVND (reference sequence). The CDR3 has 16 amino acids. The CDR3 nucleotides are TGTGCCAGTAGTATCGGGACAGGGAGCTCCTACAATGAGCAGTTCTTC. It is translated as CASSIGTGSSYNEQFF.

J is TRBJ2-5 and V is TRBV10-3, with 9 bases fitting TRBD1. The J call is doubtful: the DNA matches TRBJ2-7 better. Germline CDR1 reads ENHRY; CDR2 reads SYGVKD. This CDR3 has 14 amino acids. The CDR3 DNA reads as TGTGCCATCAGCACCGGACAGGGGACCTACGAGCAGTACTTC. Its protein is CAISTGQGTYEQYF.

This rearrangement joins TRBV28 to TRBJ2-7; possibly TRBD1 for D (6 bases). The germline gives CDR1 MDHEN, CDR2 SYDVKM. V was shortened by 5 bases and J by 3 bases, with 11 bases between the two germline ends. There are 13 residues in the CDR3. The DNA of the CDR3 is TGTGCCAGCAGTGACAGGATCAGCTACGAGCAGTACTTC. It translates to CASSDRISYEQYF.

The chain carries TRBV4-1 and TRBJ1-4; D may be TRBD1 (5 bases). The CDR3 consists of 16 residues. The germline V and J ends were trimmed by 0 bases and 8 bases, with 16 bases remaining between them. Germline CDR1 and CDR2: MGHRA and YSYEKL. CDR3 DNA: TGCGCCAGCAGCCAAGAAGGGAGGGACCGCCCCGAAAAACTGTTTTTT. This sequence encodes CASSQEGRDRPEKLFF.

This chain links TRBV6-5 with TRBJ1-2; TRBD1 is a possible D gene (5 bases). Germline values: CDR1 MNHEY, CDR2 SVGAGI. This CDR3 contains 14 residues. Trimming removed 6 bases at V and 5 bases at J, with 16 bases between. The CDR3 here is CASRRGTATYGYTF. CDR3 coding DNA: TGTGCCAGCAGGCGCGGGACCGCAACTTATGGCTACACCTTC.

The chain combines TRBV6-2 or TRBV6-3 with TRBJ1-2; D may be TRBD1 (5 bases). The CDR3 covers 14 residues. Trimming stripped 5 bases from V and 4 bases from J, with 14 bases between. CDR1 is MNHEY and CDR2 is SVGEGT in the germline V gene. The CDR3: CASSPPGPPYGYTF. DNA for the CDR3: TGTGCCAGCAGTCCCCCGGGACCCCCCTATGGCTACACCTTC.